Listed below are T cell receptor beta chains from one sample, sequenced in a study of siplizumab effects on memory and regulatory T cells. Clones were read by immunoSEQ multiplex PCR, and TCRdb kept only the in-frame ones, dropping some. This repertoire shows around 58,000 clones, less than 85% found once; its top ten account for roughly 3.8%. The sample taken for sequencing was memory CD4+ T cells sorted from blood. These TCRs come from a human donor in good health. The CDR3 runs from the conserved cysteine through the conserved F or W. A D gene is named only where the DNA matches it firmly. A clone size is listed for some rows: how often the clone was seen (once, few, many), or a class if it is expanded.

J gene,CDR3 length,V gene,D gene,clone size,CDR3 DNA,CDR3 protein
TRBJ2-7,11,TRBV7-9,NA,NA,TGTGCCAGCAGCTTAGAGGGGAAATACGATTTC,CASSLEGKYDF
TRBJ2-7,14,TRBV7-6,NA,NA,TGTGCCAGCAGTCAAGGGTTTAACTCCTACGAGCAGTACTTC,CASSQGFNSYEQYF
TRBJ1-5,16,TRBV7-9,TRBD1,NA,TGTGCCAGCACCTCCGGGGGGGACAGTAGCAATCAGCCCCAGCATTTT,CASTSGGDSSNQPQHF
TRBJ1-1,16,TRBV11-2,NA,NA,TGTGCCAGCAGCCTAACGGGGGCCCGAGGGGACACTGAAGCTTTCTTT,CASSLTGARGDTEAFF
TRBJ2-1,13,TRBV15,NA,NA,TGTGCCACCACCCTGACCATTTACAATGAGCAGTTCTTC,CATTLTIYNEQFF
TRBJ2-7,13,TRBV18,NA,NA,TGTGCCAGCTCACTGGCCGGAGAGGTCGAGCAGTACTTC,CASSLAGEVEQYF
TRBJ1-2,11,TRBV20-1,NA,NA,TGCAGTGCTAACGATAAGAAGGGCTACACCTTC,CSANDKKGYTF
TRBJ2-7,15,TRBV27,TRBD2,NA,TGTGCCGGCAGTTTAGTAGCGGGAAGCTCCTACGAGCAGTACTTC,CAGSLVAGSSYEQYF
TRBJ2-5,14,TRBV15,NA,NA,TGTGCCACCAGCAGAGATCTGGGTAAAGAGACCCAGTACTTC,CATSRDLGKETQYF
TRBJ1-5,17,TRBV7-2,NA,NA,TGTGCCAGACAAAGCCTGCTCAGGGGCTGTAACAATCAGCCCCAGCATTTT,CARQSLLRGCNNQPQHF
TRBJ1-1,15,TRBV7-9,TRBD1,NA,TGTGCCAGCAGCACACGACAGGGACGGGCTTCGGTCGTTTTCTTT,CASSTRQGRASVVFF
TRBJ1-4,15,TRBV27,NA,NA,TGTGCCAGCATTTTCCTCGTCTCTCGGCTAGGAAAACTGTTTTTT,CASIFLVSRLGKLFF
TRBJ1-5,14,TRBV11-2,TRBD1,NA,TGTGCCAGCAGCTTGGGGACAGGAAATCAGCCCCAGCATTTT,CASSLGTGNQPQHF
TRBJ2-7,18,TRBV7-8,NA,NA,TGTGCCAGCAGCTTAGGTTTCTCTCTGCGCGCCGTCAGACACGAGCAGTACTTC,CASSLGFSLRAVRHEQYF
TRBJ1-3,12,TRBV6-5,NA,NA,TGTGCCAGCGTAGGCTCTGGAAACACCATATATTTT,CASVGSGNTIYF
TRBJ2-7,14,TRBV5-1,TRBD2,NA,TGCGCCAGCAGCTTAACTAGCGGGGGCTACGAGCAGTACTTC,CASSLTSGGYEQYF
TRBJ1-2,13,TRBV11-2,NA,NA,TGTGCCAGCAGCCCGCTGATGGAGGGAGGCGACACCTTC,CASSPLMEGGDTF
TRBJ2-1,16,TRBV7-8,NA,NA,TGTGCCAGCAGCCAAAAGTATAGTGGGGGGGCGAATGAGCAGTTCTTC,CASSQKYSGGANEQFF
TRBJ1-2,15,TRBV9,TRBD1,NA,TGTGCCAGCAGCCCTGGGGGACAGGCGAGGTATGGCTACACCTTC,CASSPGGQARYGYTF
TRBJ1-2,15,TRBV9,TRBD1,NA,TGTGCCAGCAGCTCCCGTAATGACAGGGCCGGTGGCTACACCTTC,CASSSRNDRAGGYTF
TRBJ1-6,16,TRBV5-6,NA,few,TGTGCCAGCAGATTCGGGGGTCTAAACAGCTATTCACCCCTCCACTTT,CASRFGGLNSYSPLHF
TRBJ2-7,14,TRBV28,TRBD1,NA,TGTGCCAGCAGTTCCGGGACAGGGGGCTACGAGCAGTACTTC,CASSSGTGGYEQYF
TRBJ2-7,14,TRBV6-1,NA,NA,TGTGCCAGCAGTGAAGGTGGCGGGCCCTACGAGCAGTACTTC,CASSEGGGPYEQYF
TRBJ1-5,16,TRBV28,TRBD1,NA,TGTGCCAGCGATCAACCGGGACAGGGCTACAATCAGCCCCAGCATTTT,CASDQPGQGYNQPQHF
TRBJ2-2,17,TRBV12-2,NA,NA,TGTGCAAGTCGCTTAGGGTCGACGGCGGGGGCCACCGGGGAGCTGTTTTTT,CASRLGSTAGATGELFF
TRBJ2-3,16,TRBV9,NA,NA,TGTGCCAGCAGCGACTCGGCGGGCGGGGGCACAGATACGCAGTATTTT,CASSDSAGGGTDTQYF
TRBJ2-7,15,TRBV5-1,TRBD1,once,TGCGCCAGCAGCATCGGGGACAGGGGGCGGGTCGAGCAGTACTTC,CASSIGDRGRVEQYF
TRBJ1-1,13,TRBV5-1,TRBD1,NA,TGCGCCAGCAGCATGACAGGGGCCACTGAAGCTTTCTTT,CASSMTGATEAFF
TRBJ2-5,14,TRBV29-1,TRBD1,NA,TGCAGCGTTGTCCGCCAGGGGGCCCAAGAGACCCAGTACTTC,CSVVRQGAQETQYF